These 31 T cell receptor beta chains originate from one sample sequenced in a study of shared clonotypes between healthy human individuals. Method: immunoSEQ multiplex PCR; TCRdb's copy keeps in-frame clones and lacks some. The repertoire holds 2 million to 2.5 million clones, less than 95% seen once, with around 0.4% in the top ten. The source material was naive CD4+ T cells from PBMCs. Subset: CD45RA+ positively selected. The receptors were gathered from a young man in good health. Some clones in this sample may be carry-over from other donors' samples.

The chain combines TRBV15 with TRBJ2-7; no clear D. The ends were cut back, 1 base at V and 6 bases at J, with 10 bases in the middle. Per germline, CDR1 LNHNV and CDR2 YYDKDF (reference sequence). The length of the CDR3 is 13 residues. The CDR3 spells CATSRVAVGEQYF. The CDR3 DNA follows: TGTGCCACCAGCAGAGTCGCGGTGGGCGAGCAGTACTTC. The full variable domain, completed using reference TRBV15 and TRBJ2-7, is DAMVIQNPRYQVTQFGKPVTLSCSQTLNHNVMYWYQQKSSQAPKLLFHYYDKDFNNEADTPDNFQSRRPNTSFCFLDIRSPGLGDTAMYLCATSRVAVGEQYFGPGTRLTVT.

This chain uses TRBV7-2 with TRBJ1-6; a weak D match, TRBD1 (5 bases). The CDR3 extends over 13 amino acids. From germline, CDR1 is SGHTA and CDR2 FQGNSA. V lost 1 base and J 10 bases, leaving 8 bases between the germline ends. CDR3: CASSLEGWSPLHF. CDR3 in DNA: TGTGCCAGCAGCTTAGAGGGGTGGTCACCCCTCCACTTT.

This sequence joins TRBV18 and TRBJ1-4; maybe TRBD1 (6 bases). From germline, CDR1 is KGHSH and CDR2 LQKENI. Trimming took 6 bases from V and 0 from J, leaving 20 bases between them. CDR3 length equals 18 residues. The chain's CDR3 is CASSSLGGTIATNEKLFF. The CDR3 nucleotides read TGTGCCAGCTCCTCCCTGGGGGGCACGATTGCAACTAATGAAAAACTGTTTTTT.

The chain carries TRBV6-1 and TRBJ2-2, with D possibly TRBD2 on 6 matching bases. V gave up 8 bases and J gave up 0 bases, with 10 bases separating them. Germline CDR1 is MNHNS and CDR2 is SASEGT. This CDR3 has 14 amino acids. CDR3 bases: TGTGCCAGCGGGAGGTCTGCGAACACCGGGGAGCTGTTTTTT. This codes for CASGRSANTGELFF.

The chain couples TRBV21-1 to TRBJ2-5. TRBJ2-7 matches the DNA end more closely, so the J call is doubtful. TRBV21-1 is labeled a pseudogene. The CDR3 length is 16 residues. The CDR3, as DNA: TGTGCCAGCAGCAAAGCCCCACCAGGGGGGGGCTACGAGCAGTACTTC. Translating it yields CASSKAPPGGGYEQYF.

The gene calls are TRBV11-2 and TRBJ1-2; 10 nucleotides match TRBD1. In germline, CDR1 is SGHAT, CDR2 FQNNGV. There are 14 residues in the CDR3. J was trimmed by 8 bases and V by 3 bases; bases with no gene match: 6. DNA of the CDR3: TGTGCCAGCAGCTTGGGGACAGGGGTCGGAGGCTACACCTTC. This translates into CASSLGTGVGGYTF.

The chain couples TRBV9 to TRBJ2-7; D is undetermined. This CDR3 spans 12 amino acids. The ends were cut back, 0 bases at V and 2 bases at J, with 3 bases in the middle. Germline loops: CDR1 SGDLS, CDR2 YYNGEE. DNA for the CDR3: TGTGCCAGCAGCGTAGAGCCCTACGAGCAGTACTTC. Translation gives CASSVEPYEQYF.

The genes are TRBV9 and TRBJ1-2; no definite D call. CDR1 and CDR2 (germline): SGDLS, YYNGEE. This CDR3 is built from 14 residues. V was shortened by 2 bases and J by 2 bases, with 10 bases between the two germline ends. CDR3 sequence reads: CASSVTTSNYGYTF. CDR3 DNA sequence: TGTGCCAGCAGCGTTACCACATCCAACTATGGCTACACCTTC. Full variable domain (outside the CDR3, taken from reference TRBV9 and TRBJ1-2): DSGVTQTPKHLITATGQRVTLRCSPRSGDLSVYWYQQSLDQGLQFLIQYYNGEERAKGNILERFSAQQFPDLHSELNLSSLELGDSALYFCASSVTTSNYGYTFGSGTRLTVV.

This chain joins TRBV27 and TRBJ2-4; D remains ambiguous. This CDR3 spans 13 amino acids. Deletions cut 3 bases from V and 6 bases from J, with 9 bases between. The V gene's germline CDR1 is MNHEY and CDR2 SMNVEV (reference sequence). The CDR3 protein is CASSFLYGNIQYF. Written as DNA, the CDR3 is TGTGCCAGCAGTTTCCTTTATGGAAACATTCAGTACTTC.

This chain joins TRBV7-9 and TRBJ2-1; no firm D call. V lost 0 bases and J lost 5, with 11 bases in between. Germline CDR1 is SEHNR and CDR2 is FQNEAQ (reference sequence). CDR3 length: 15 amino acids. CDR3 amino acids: CASSLAQRGDNEQFF. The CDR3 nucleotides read TGTGCCAGCAGCTTAGCCCAGCGTGGGGACAATGAGCAGTTCTTC.

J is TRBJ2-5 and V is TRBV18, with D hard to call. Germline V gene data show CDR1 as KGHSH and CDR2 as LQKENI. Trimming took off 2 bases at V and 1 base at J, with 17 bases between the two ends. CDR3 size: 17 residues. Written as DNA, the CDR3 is TGTGCCAGCTCACCAAGGAGCCCTGCGTGGATCCAAGAGACCCAGTACTTC. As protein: CASSPRSPAWIQETQYF.

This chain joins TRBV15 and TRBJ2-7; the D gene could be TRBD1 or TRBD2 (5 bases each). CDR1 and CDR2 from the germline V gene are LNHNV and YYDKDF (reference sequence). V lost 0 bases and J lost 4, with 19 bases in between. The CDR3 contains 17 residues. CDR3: CATSRDKRIPGLYEQYF. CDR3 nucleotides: TGTGCCACCAGCAGAGATAAACGGATCCCGGGGCTTTACGAGCAGTACTTC. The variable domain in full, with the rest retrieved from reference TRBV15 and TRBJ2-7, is DAMVIQNPRYQVTQFGKPVTLSCSQTLNHNVMYWYQQKSSQAPKLLFHYYDKDFNNEADTPDNFQSRRPNTSFCFLDIRSPGLGDTAMYLCATSRDKRIPGLYEQYFGPGTRLTVT.

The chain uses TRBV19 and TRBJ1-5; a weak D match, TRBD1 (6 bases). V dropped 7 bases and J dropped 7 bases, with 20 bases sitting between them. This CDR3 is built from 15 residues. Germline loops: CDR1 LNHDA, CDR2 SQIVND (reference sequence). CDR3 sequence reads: CASNPDGQIIQPQHF. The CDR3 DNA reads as TGTGCCAGTAACCCCGACGGACAGATAATCCAGCCCCAGCATTTT.

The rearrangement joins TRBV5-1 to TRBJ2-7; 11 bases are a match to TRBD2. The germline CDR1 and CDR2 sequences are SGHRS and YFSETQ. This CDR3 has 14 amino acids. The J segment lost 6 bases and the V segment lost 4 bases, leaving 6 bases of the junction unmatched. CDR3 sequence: CASSETSGSSEQYF. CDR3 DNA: TGCGCCAGCAGCGAAACTAGCGGGAGTTCCGAGCAGTACTTC.

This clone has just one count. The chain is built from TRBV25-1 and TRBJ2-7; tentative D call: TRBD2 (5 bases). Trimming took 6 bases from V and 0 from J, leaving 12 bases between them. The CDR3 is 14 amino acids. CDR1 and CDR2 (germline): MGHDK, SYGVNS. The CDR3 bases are TGTGCCAGCAGAGGGTCGGGGAGCTCCTACGAGCAGTACTTC. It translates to CASRGSGSSYEQYF.

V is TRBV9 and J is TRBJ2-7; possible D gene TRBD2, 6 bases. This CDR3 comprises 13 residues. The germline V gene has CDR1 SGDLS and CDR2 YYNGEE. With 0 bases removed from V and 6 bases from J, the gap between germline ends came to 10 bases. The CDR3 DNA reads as TGTGCCAGCAGCGTAGCTTCGGGACTCGAGCAGTACTTC. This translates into CASSVASGLEQYF.

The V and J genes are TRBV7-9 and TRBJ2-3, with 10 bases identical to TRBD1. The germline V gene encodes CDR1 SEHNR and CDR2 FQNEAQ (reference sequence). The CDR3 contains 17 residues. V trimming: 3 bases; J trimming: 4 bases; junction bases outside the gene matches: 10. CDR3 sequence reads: CASSLSVTGGVSDTQYF. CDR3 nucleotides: TGTGCCAGCAGCTTGAGCGTGACAGGGGGCGTGTCAGATACGCAGTATTTT.

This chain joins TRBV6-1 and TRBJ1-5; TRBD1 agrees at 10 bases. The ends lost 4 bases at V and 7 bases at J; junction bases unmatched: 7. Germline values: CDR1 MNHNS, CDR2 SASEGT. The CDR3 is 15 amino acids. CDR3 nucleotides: TGTGCCAGCAGTGCCGGGACAGGGGCGGTGCAGCCCCAGCATTTT. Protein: CASSAGTGAVQPQHF.

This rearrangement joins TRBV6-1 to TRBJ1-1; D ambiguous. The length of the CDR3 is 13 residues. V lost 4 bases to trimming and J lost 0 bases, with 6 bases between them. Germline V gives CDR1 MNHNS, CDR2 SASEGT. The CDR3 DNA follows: TGTGCCAGCAGTGGACACCTGAACACTGAAGCTTTCTTT. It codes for CASSGHLNTEAFF.

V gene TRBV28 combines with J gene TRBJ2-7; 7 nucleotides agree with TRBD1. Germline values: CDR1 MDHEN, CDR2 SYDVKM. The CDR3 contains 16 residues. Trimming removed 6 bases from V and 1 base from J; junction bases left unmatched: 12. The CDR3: CASSPALGDRSYEQYF. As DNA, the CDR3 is TGTGCCAGCAGCCCCGCTTTAGGGGACAGATCCTACGAGCAGTACTTC.

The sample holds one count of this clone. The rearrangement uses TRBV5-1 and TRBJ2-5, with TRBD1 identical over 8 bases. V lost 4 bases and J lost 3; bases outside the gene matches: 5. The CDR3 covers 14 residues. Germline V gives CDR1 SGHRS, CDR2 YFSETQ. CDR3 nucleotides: TGCGCCAGCAGCATGGGACAGGTAGAAGAGACCCAGTACTTC. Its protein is CASSMGQVEETQYF.

CDR3 amino acids: CASSQRLGSYSGANVLTF. The CDR3 DNA reads as TGTGCCAGCAGCCAACGACTTGGGTCCTACTCTGGGGCCAACGTCCTGACTTTC. The J gene is TRBJ2-6, the V gene TRBV7-3; D is undetermined. Trimming removed 5 bases from V and 0 bases from J, with 17 bases in between. Germline CDR1 SGHTA, CDR2 FQGTGA. The CDR3 extends over 18 amino acids.

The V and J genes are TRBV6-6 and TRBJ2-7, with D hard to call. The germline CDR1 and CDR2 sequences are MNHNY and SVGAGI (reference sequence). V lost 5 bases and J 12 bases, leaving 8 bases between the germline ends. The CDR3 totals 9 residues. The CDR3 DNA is TGTGCCAGCAGTGAGGTTCCGTACTTC. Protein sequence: CASSEVPYF.

CDR3 sequence: CATYHGRERETQYF. The CDR3 DNA is TGTGCCACCTACCACGGACGGGAGAGAGAGACCCAGTACTTC. The rearrangement joins TRBV5-4 to TRBJ2-5; a weak D match, TRBD2 (6 bases). The V gene's germline CDR1 is SGHNT and CDR2 YYREEE (reference sequence). V was clipped by 9 bases and J by 4 bases, with 19 bases between them. This CDR3 is 14 amino acids long.

The CDR3: CASSLQQREKAFF. The CDR3 coding sequence is TGTGCCAGCAGCTTACAACAGCGGGAAAAAGCTTTCTTT. V and J are TRBV7-9 and TRBJ1-1; D is undetermined. Trimming removed 2 bases from V and 9 bases from J, with 13 bases in between. The CDR3 spans 13 residues. CDR1 and CDR2 from the germline V gene are SEHNR and FQNEAQ (reference sequence).

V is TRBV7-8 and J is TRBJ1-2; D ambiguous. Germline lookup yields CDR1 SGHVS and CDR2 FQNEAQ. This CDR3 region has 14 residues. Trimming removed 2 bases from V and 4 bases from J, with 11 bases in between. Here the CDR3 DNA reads TGTGCCAGCAGCTTATTTGTGGAGGGCTATGGCTACACCTTC. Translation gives CASSLFVEGYGYTF.

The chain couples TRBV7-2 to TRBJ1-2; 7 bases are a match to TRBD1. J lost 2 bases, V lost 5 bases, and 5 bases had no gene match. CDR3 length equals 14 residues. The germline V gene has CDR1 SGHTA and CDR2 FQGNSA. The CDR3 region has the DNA TGTGCCAGCAGCCCGGGACAGAACAACTATGGCTACACCTTC. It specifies CASSPGQNNYGYTF. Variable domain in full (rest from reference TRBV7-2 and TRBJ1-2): GAGVSQSPSNKVTEKGKDVELRCDPISGHTALYWYRQSLGQGLEFLIYFQGNSAPDKSGLPSDRFSAERTGGSVSTLTIQRTQQEDSAVYLCASSPGQNNYGYTFGSGTRLTVV.

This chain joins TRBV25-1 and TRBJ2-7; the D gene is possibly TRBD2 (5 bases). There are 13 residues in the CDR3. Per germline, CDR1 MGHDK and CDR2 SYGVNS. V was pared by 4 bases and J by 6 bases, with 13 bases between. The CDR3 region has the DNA TGTGCCAGCAGTGGCCTAGCTATGACCGAGCAGTACTTC. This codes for CASSGLAMTEQYF.

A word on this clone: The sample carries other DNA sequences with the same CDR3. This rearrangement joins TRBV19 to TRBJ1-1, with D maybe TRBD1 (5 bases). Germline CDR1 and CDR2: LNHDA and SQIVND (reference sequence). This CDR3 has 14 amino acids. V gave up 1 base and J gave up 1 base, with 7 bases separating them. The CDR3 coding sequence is TGTGCCAGTAGTATAGTAGGGGCGAACACTGAAGCTTTCTTT. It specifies CASSIVGANTEAFF.

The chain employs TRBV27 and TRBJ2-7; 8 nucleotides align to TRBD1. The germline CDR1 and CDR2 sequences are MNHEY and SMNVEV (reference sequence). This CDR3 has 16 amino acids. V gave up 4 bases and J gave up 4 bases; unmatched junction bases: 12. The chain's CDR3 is CASSSNGRQGMYEQYF. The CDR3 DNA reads TGTGCCAGCAGTTCGAACGGCCGACAGGGGATGTACGAGCAGTACTTC.

The CDR3 coding sequence is TGTGCCAGCAGTTACGCCGGCGCAGGGGACTCCTACGAGCAGTACTTC. Translated: CASSYAGAGDSYEQYF. The chain recombines TRBV6-5 with TRBJ2-7, with D perhaps matching TRBD1 (6 bases). CDR1 and CDR2 from the germline V gene are MNHEY and SVGAGI. With 2 bases removed from V and 0 bases from J, the gap between germline ends came to 14 bases. The CDR3 has 16 amino acids.